Sequencing of this TCR beta chain was carried out in a study of T cell repertoires in cytomegalovirus infection (dated by TCRdb to the late 2010s). Concerning the study at large: Donor HLA type was relevant to the analysis, as public TCR beta signatures indicated carriage of CMV infection together with the matching HLA type.

Sequencing used an Illumina HiSeq 1500. The raw public data were reprocessed by TCRdb itself: fastp quality trimming at Q25, MiXCR clonotype calling, in-frame beta chains only. Each entry merges the rows of one CDR3 protein and shows their most common DNA and genes. This sample holds around 450,000 distinct CDR3 sequences; roughly 30% were observed only once. Together, the top ten hold roughly 15% of the sample. Points the paper makes about the study in general: In both this cohort and an independent cohort of 352 donors, the cumulative frequency of public TCR beta family members distinguished carriers of CMV infection plus the relevant HLA type. The ex vivo response was dominated by HLA-C-restricted CMV-specific TCR beta clonotypes, which also provided the single most frequent clonotype in two of eight donors.

Note on this clonotype: Its target antigen remains unknown. There are no base qualities to consult, and no much larger clone falls within one base.

From the cysteine through the phenylalanine, the CDR3 covers 15 amino acids. Only the CDR3 DNA stays, 45 bases, in frame from base 1. Looking up the germline V gene (reference sequence) yields CDR1 MNHEY and CDR2 SMNVEV. V sheds 5 bases and J sheds 0 bases, leaving 13 bases between their ends. The chain joins TRBV27 to TRBJ1-1; TRBD1 might be the D gene, on 5 matching bases. This TCR was recovered from a human donor in good health (CMV status not recorded). Some clones in this sample may be carry-over from other donors' samples. The sequenced sample was PBMCs. The encoded CDR3 is CASSLKGAVNTEAFF. At the DNA level, the sequence is TGTGCCAGCAGTCTGAAAGGGGCGGTGAACACTGAAGCTTTCTTT.